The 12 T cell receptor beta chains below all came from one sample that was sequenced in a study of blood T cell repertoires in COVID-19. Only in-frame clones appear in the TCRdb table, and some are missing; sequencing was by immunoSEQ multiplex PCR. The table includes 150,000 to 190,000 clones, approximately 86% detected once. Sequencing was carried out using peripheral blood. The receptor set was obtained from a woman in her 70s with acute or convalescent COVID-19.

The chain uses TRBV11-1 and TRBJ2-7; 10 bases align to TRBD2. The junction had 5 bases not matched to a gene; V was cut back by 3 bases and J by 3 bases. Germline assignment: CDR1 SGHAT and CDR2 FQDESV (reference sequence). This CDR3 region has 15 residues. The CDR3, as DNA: TGTGCCAGCAGCTTCGCTAGCGGGGGAATCTACGAGCAGTACGTC. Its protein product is CASSFASGGIYEQYV.

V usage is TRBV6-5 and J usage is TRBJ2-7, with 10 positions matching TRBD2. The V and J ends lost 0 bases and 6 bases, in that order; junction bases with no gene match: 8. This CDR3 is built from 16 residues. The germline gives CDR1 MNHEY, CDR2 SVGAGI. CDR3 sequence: CASSYSSSGRGREQYF. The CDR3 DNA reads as TGTGCCAGCAGTTACTCTTCCAGCGGGAGGGGACGCGAGCAGTACTTC.

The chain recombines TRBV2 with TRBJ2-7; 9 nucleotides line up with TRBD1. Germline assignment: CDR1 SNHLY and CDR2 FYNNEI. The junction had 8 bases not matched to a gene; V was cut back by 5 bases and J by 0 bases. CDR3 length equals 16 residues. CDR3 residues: CASSPPGTGSSYEQYF. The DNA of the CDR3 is TGTGCCAGCAGTCCCCCCGGGACAGGGAGCTCCTACGAGCAGTACTTC.

The CDR3 sequence: CASSFKGPGVAGELFF. The DNA of the CDR3 is TGTGCCAGCAGCTTTAAGGGCCCAGGGGTGGCCGGGGAGCTGTTTTTT. The chain carries TRBV7-9 and TRBJ2-2; weak D call: TRBD1 (6 bases). V gave up 3 bases and J gave up 6 bases, with 17 bases separating them. The CDR3 spans 16 residues. Germline-derived CDR1 and CDR2 are SEHNR and FQNEAQ (reference sequence).

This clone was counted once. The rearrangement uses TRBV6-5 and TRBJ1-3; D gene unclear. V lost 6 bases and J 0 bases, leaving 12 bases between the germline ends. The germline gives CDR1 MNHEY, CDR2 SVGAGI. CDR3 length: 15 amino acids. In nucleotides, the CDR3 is TGTGCCAGCAGGGGGAGTTGGGTCTCTGGAAACACCATATATTTT. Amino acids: CASRGSWVSGNTIYF.

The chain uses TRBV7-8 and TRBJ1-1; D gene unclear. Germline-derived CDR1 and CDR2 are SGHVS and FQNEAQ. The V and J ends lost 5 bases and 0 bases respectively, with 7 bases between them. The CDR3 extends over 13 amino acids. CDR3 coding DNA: TGTGCCAGCAGCCACCCGGTGAACACTGAAGCTTTCTTT. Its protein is CASSHPVNTEAFF.

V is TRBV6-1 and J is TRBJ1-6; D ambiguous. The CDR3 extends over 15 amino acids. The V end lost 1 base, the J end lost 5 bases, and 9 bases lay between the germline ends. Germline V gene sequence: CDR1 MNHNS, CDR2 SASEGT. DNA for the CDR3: TGTGCCAGCAGTGAAGAAGGGAGTAATAATTCACCCCTCCACTTT. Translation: CASSEEGSNNSPLHF.

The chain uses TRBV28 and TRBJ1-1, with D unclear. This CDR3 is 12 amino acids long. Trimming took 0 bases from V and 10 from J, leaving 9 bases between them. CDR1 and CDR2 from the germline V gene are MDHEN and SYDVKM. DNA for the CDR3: TGTGCCAGCAGTTTATGGGTTGTCGGAGCTTTCTTT. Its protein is CASSLWVVGAFF. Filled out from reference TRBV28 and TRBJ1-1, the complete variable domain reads DVKVTQSSRYLVKRTGEKVFLECVQDMDHENMFWYRQDPGLGLRLIYFSYDVKMKEKGDIPEGYSVSREKKERFSLILESASTNQTSMYLCASSLWVVGAFFGQGTRLTVV.

Here the CDR3 reads CASSLRQGAQYGYTF. The CDR3 DNA reads TGTGCCAGCAGTTTGAGACAGGGGGCACAGTATGGCTACACCTTC. The rearrangement joins TRBV27 to TRBJ1-2; 10 bases map to TRBD1. The junction had 6 bases not matched to a gene; V was cut back by 3 bases and J by 5 bases. The V gene's germline CDR1 is MNHEY and CDR2 SMNVEV (reference sequence). The CDR3 sequence is 15 residues long.

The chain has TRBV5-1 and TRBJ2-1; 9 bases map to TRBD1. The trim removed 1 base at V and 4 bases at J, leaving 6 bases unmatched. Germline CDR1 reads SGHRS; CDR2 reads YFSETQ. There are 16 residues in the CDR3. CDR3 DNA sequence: TGCGCCAGCAGCTTGCATACAGGGGGCGGTTACAATGAGCAGTTCTTC. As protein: CASSLHTGGGYNEQFF.

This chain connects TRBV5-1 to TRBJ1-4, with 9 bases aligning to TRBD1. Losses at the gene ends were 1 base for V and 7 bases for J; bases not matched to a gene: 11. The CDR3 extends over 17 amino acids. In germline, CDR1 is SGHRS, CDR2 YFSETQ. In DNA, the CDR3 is TGCGCCAGCAGCTTGACCCATTCAACAGGGGGCCTTGAAAAACTGTTTTTT. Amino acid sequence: CASSLTHSTGGLEKLFF.

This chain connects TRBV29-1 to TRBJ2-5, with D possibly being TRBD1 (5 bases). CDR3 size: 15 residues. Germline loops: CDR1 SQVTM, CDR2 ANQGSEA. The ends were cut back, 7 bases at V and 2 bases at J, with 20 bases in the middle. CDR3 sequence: CSAKGELRVQETQYF. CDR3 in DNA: TGCAGCGCCAAAGGGGAATTAAGGGTTCAAGAGACCCAGTACTTC.